The subject of this entry is one T cell receptor (beta chain). The sample comes from a study of blood T cell repertoires in COVID-19. About the research overall: COVID-19 samples from acute and convalescent phases originated in the United States, Italy and Spain. PBMCs, B-cell-depleted T cells, or T cells provided the cDNA or gDNA that made up the material.

Original handling: How many nucleated cells were present was estimated from reference gene primer amplification. The assay was immunoSEQ multiplex PCR, and TCRdb's table has in-frame clones only and misses some. Clone size and the V and J calls come from that table; the DNA yielded D and trimming. The top ten hold 1.8% of the sample, which has 100,000 to 130,000 clones, less than 75% seen once. The TCR was taken from a woman in her thirties or forties with acute or convalescent COVID-19. Sample: peripheral blood.

The CDR3 loop is CASNSGYSNQPQHF. The CDR3, as DNA: TGTGCCAGTAATTCAGGCTATAGCAATCAGCCCCAGCATTTT. This rearrangement joins TRBV19 to TRBJ1-5, with D unresolved. Germline CDR1 and CDR2: LNHDA and SQIVND (reference sequence). V was clipped by 7 bases and J by 0 bases, with 10 bases between them. The CDR3 consists of 14 residues.